This passage covers 3 T cell receptor beta chains from one sample sequenced in a study of CD8 T cells in ankylosing spondylitis. Study observations and caveats: The study identified a TCR beta motif of several highly homologous variants that appeared characteristic of ankylosing spondylitis blood.

TCRdb itself ran the 5' RACE reads through MiXCR, one entry per CDR3 protein. The sample lists a few hundred thousand distinct CDR3 sequences, about a fifth occurring once. Their specific antigens are unknown. The material sequenced was blood, either unsorted or a sorted T cell fraction (not recorded which). Every receptor here comes from a male donor with ankylosing spondylitis.

This clonotype was detected a few times. This sequence joins TRBV11-1 and TRBJ2-2; D gene ambiguous. Germline CDR1 reads SGHAT; CDR2 reads FQDESV (reference sequence). Trimming removed 3 bases at V and 3 bases at J, with 23 bases between. There are 19 residues in the CDR3. DNA of the CDR3: TGTGCCAGCAGCTTCCCGGATAGGGCTCAGAGACCGGACACCGGGGAGCTGTTTTTT. It codes for CASSFPDRAQRPDTGELFF.

The rearrangement uses TRBV5-1 and TRBJ2-7; D is perhaps TRBD2 (6 bases). V lost 4 bases to trimming and J lost 5 bases, with 19 bases between them. Germline V CDR1 and CDR2: SGHRS, YFSETQ. This CDR3 contains 15 residues. The DNA for the CDR3 is TGCGCCAGCAGCCCCGCGACTAGTACCGTGGACGAGCAGTACTTC. Amino acid sequence: CASSPATSTVDEQYF.

The chain couples TRBV30 to TRBJ2-7; D remains unclear. Germline values: CDR1 GTSNPN, CDR2 SVGIG (reference sequence). CDR3 length equals 11 residues. V lost 5 bases and J 3 bases, leaving 8 bases between the germline ends. CDR3 sequence (DNA): TGTGCCTGGGGCCCTAGCTACGAGCAGTACTTC. It specifies CAWGPSYEQYF.